The subject of this entry is one T cell receptor (beta chain). In the original processing: Cell counts per sample came from amplifying reference gene primers. The repertoire was sequenced with immunoSEQ multiplex PCR; TCRdb's copy has only in-frame clones and lacks some. V, J and clone size are taken as reported in that table, and D and trimming were inferred from the DNA itself. The repertoire includes 310,000 or so clones, around 86% of them detected once, and 1.5% to 2% sits in the top ten. V lost 6 bases and J lost 5, with 13 bases in between. From germline, CDR1 is MNHEY and CDR2 SVGEGT. CDR3 length: 14 amino acids. This record comes from a study of blood T cell repertoires in COVID-19. Across the whole study: The study drew acute and convalescent COVID-19 samples from the United States, Italy and Spain. PBMCs, B-cell-depleted T cells, or T cells were the source of the cDNA or gDNA that made up the material.

Sequenced input: peripheral blood. The chain links TRBV6-2 or TRBV6-3 to TRBJ1-4, with D maybe TRBD1 (6 bases). This sequence was found in a woman aged 50 to 60 with acute or convalescent COVID-19. The CDR3 nucleotides read TGTGCCAGCAGCCACGGACAGACGAATGAAAAACTGTTTTTT. It yields the protein CASSHGQTNEKLFF.